This note documents a single TCR beta chain sequence. The record originates from a study of cytomegalovirus exposure and HLA in healthy donors. Nominally healthy donors were sampled, though unrecorded immune exposures were likely. This PCR relied on a set of 60 Vbeta primers and 13 Jbeta primers. The repertoire was sequenced with immunoSEQ multiplex PCR; TCRdb's copy has only in-frame clones and lacks some. This sample's clone table lists 200,000 to 250,000 clones. Losses at the gene ends were 2 bases for V and 4 bases for J; bases not matched to a gene: 4. This CDR3 is 15 amino acids long. CDR1 and CDR2 from the germline V gene are SGHRS and YFSETQ.

The clonotype was recovered from a girl aged 2 to 9 in good health and CMV-seropositive. Specimen: PBMCs. The chain recombines TRBV5-1 with TRBJ2-7, with 12 bases lining up with TRBD1. CDR3 in amino acids: CASSLGTGGLYEQYF. The CDR3 nucleotides are TGCGCCAGCAGCTTAGGGACAGGGGGCCTGTACGAGCAGTACTTC.